The entry below describes one T cell receptor beta chain. Between the trimmed V and J ends, which lost 3 bases and 3 bases, there was a span of 6 bases. This CDR3 has 13 amino acids. Germline V gene data show CDR1 as KGHDR and CDR2 as SFDVKD. This sample is part of a study of blood T cell repertoires in COVID-19. Study summary: Some COVID-19 samples were acute and others convalescent; all came from the United States, Italy and Spain.

Study processing details: Quantification of nucleated cells was approximated via reference gene primer amplification. Assay: immunoSEQ multiplex PCR; the TCRdb copy retains only in-frame clones and omits some. Clone size and the V and J calls come from that table; the DNA yielded D and trimming. Found here are approximately 85,000 clones, 89% of them singletons; the top ten hold about 2%. This clonotype was sampled from a man aged 50 or older with acute or convalescent COVID-19. The sample comprised peripheral blood. This chain uses TRBV24-1 with TRBJ2-3; D is unclear. The CDR3 loop reads CATSDPVTDTQYF. CDR3 bases: TGTGCCACCAGTGATCCAGTGACAGATACGCAGTATTTT.